These 20 T cell receptor beta chains were all obtained from the same sample, sequenced in a study of blood T cells in healthy people across ages. A second PCR, run for about 6 to 12 cycles, used a sample-barcoded 5' primer plus a J-beta primer mix. One entry per CDR3 protein, called by TCRdb with MiXCR from the 5' RACE reads. The table lists about 1.8 million distinct CDR3 sequences, about 50% of them singletons. Sequencing was carried out using blood. The origin of the receptors is a woman between 40 and 55 years old in good health.

This clonotype appeared a few times. This chain uses TRBV28 with TRBJ2-7, with TRBD1 matching over 7 bases. Germline CDR1 reads MDHEN; CDR2 reads SYDVKM. Trimming at V came to 3 bases and at J to 9 bases, leaving 11 bases not matched to a gene. The CDR3 runs 14 residues. The CDR3 coding sequence is TGTGCCAGCAGTTTGGGACAGTCACGTGGGGGGCAGTACTTC. Protein: CASSLGQSRGGQYF. The whole variable domain, remainder taken from reference TRBV28 and TRBJ2-7, is DVKVTQSSRYLVKRTGEKVFLECVQDMDHENMFWYRQDPGLGLRLIYFSYDVKMKEKGDIPEGYSVSREKKERFSLILESASTNQTSMYLCASSLGQSRGGQYFGPGTRLTVT.

Of note for this clonotype: Its ends do not fully match the called genes, so a read error is possible. The chain recombines TRBV4-1 with TRBJ2-7; D gene unclear. CDR3 size: 14 residues. The germline gives CDR1 MGHRA, CDR2 YSYEKL. The CDR3 nucleotides are TGCGCCCGCAGCCAAGTAACGGTTTCCTACGAGCAGTACTTC. Translation gives CARSQVTVSYEQYF.

This clonotype was seen a few times. This rearrangement joins TRBV7-2 to TRBJ2-3; 11 positions agree with TRBD2. V trimming: 5 bases; J trimming: 2 bases; junction bases outside the gene matches: 9. The CDR3 consists of 17 residues. Germline V gene sequence: CDR1 SGHTA, CDR2 FQGNSA. The CDR3 bases are TGTGCCAGCAGCCCCCGAGCTAGCGGGGGGAACACAGATACGCAGTATTTT. Translating gives CASSPRASGGNTDTQYF. The full variable domain, its missing parts supplied by reference TRBV7-2 and TRBJ2-3, is GAGVSQSPSNKVTEKGKDVELRCDPISGHTALYWYRQSLGQGLEFLIYFQGNSAPDKSGLPSDRFSAERTGGSVSTLTIQRTQQEDSAVYLCASSPRASGGNTDTQYFGPGTRLTVL.

Only a few counts were recorded for this clonotype. The chain uses TRBV5-1 and TRBJ1-1; a weak D match, TRBD1 (5 bases). Germline V CDR1 and CDR2: SGHRS, YFSETQ. Trimming took 4 bases from V and 4 from J, leaving 17 bases between them. The CDR3 runs 15 residues. CDR3 region: CASSANQLGTTEAFF. DNA for the CDR3: TGCGCCAGCAGCGCAAACCAATTAGGGACCACTGAAGCTTTCTTT. Looking up the rest from reference TRBV5-1 and TRBJ1-1 gives the full variable domain: KAGVTQTPRYLIKTRGQQVTLSCSPISGHRSVSWYQQTPGQGLQFLFEYFSETQRNKGNFPGRFSGRQFSNSRSEMNVSTLELGDSALYLCASSANQLGTTEAFFGQGTRLTVV.

The rearrangement joins TRBV20-1 to TRBJ2-7; TRBD1 aligns across 8 bases. From germline, CDR1 is DFQATT and CDR2 SNEGSKA (reference sequence). CDR3 length: 14 amino acids. V shed 3 bases and J 5 bases; nucleotides not matched to a gene: 9. The CDR3 region is CSASTGQGTNEQYF. The CDR3 coding sequence is TGCAGTGCTAGTACCGGACAGGGAACCAACGAGCAGTACTTC.

The chain employs TRBV21-1 and TRBJ2-1; whether TRBD2, the table's D call, matches the DNA was not checked. TRBV21-1 is a pseudogene locus. The CDR3 has 17 residues. The chain's CDR3 is CASSKVSRLFSYNEQFF. The CDR3 DNA follows: TGTGCCAGCAGCAAAGTTAGTCGACTCTTCTCCTACAATGAGCAGTTCTTC.

The V and J genes are TRBV9 and TRBJ2-7; D call uncertain. This CDR3 spans 12 amino acids. The ends were cut back, 10 bases at V and 6 bases at J, with 17 bases in the middle. Germline loops: CDR1 SGDLS, CDR2 YYNGEE. In DNA, the CDR3 is TGTGCCGGAACTTACTGTGTGAGCGAGCAGTACTTC. Translated: CAGTYCVSEQYF.

V is TRBV7-2 and J is TRBJ1-2; D is uncertain. V lost 5 bases and J lost 1, with 8 bases in between. The CDR3 loop spans 13 amino acids. Germline CDR1 is SGHTA and CDR2 is FQGNSA. This CDR3 reads CASSRRSNYGYTF. Written as DNA, the CDR3 is TGTGCCAGCAGCCGTCGAAGTAACTATGGCTACACCTTC.

This clonotype appeared a few times. The chain links TRBV4-2 to TRBJ2-3; 7 positions agree with TRBD2. J lost 3 bases, V lost 1 base, and 10 bases had no gene match. The germline V gene encodes CDR1 LGHNA and CDR2 YNFKEQ. The CDR3 consists of 17 residues. The CDR3 nucleotides read TGTGCCAGCAGCCAAGCCCCAGCGGGGTCCGAGACAGATACGCAGTATTTT. Translation: CASSQAPAGSETDTQYF.

The rearrangement uses TRBV12-3 or TRBV12-4 and TRBJ2-5, with 9 bases matching TRBD1. With V trimmed by 3 bases and J by 11 bases, 13 bases remained unmatched. The CDR3 consists of 15 residues. CDR3: CASSFMGTGINEQYF. CDR3 coding DNA: TGTGCCAGCAGTTTTATGGGGACAGGGATCAATGAGCAGTACTTC.

In this sample, this clonotype turned up a few times. The chain combines TRBV11-3 with TRBJ2-1; the match to TRBD2 covers 8 bases. With 9 bases clipped from V and 0 bases from J, the junction kept 7 bases outside the gene matches. There are 15 residues in the CDR3. Germline V gene sequence: CDR1 SGHNT, CDR2 YENEEA. The CDR3: CASSGAESSYNEQFF. DNA of the CDR3: TGTGCCAGTAGCGGGGCGGAAAGCTCCTACAATGAGCAGTTCTTC.

The V and J genes are TRBV15 and TRBJ2-1; TRBD1 agrees at 8 bases. Per germline, CDR1 LNHNV and CDR2 YYDKDF (reference sequence). The ends lost 0 bases at V and 9 bases at J; junction bases unmatched: 7. The CDR3 runs to 15 residues. CDR3 protein: CATSRESGGRSEQFF. In DNA form, the CDR3 reads TGTGCCACCAGCAGAGAGTCAGGGGGCCGTAGTGAGCAGTTCTTC.

The rearrangement joins TRBV27 to TRBJ1-5, with D perhaps matching TRBD1 (5 bases). The CDR3 totals 18 residues. The germline CDR1 and CDR2 sequences are MNHEY and SMNVEV (reference sequence). The V end was cut by 5 bases, the J end by 0 bases, with 20 bases between. The CDR3 nucleotides are TGTGCCAGCAGTCAAGTAGGGGCCGGAGGGTATAGCAATCAGCCCCAGCATTTT. Protein: CASSQVGAGGYSNQPQHF.

This clonotype occurred a few times. The chain has TRBV2 and TRBJ2-7; 13 bases match TRBD2. Gene TRBJ2-5 matches the end of the DNA better, so the J call may be wrong. This CDR3 has 16 amino acids. Per the germline V gene, CDR1 is SNHLY and CDR2 is FYNNEI. This CDR3 reads CARGSTRTSGRETQYF. The DNA for the CDR3 is TGTGCCAGAGGGTCTACTAGGACTAGCGGGAGAGAGACCCAGTACTTC.

This clonotype was found once. The CDR3 bases are TGCAGTGCTAGAGATGGCCGGGGGGGTTCACCCCTCCACTTT. Encoded protein: CSARDGRGGSPLHF. The V call is TRBV20-1, the J call TRBJ1-6; D perhaps matches TRBD1 (5 bases). From germline, CDR1 is DFQATT and CDR2 SNEGSKA (reference sequence). Trimming stripped 0 bases from V and 9 bases from J, with 12 bases between. The CDR3 length is 14 residues.

The genes are TRBV20-1 and TRBJ2-3; no definite D call. The germline CDR1 and CDR2 sequences are DFQATT and SNEGSKA (reference sequence). V dropped 3 bases and J dropped 2 bases, with 12 bases sitting between them. This CDR3 spans 14 amino acids. The CDR3 loop reads CSARGLAYTDTQYF. As DNA, the CDR3 is TGCAGTGCTAGGGGCCTGGCTTACACAGATACGCAGTATTTT.

This clonotype was counted a few times. The V and J genes are TRBV7-2 and TRBJ1-2; 7 positions match TRBD1. Germline-derived CDR1 and CDR2 are SGHTA and FQGNSA. Unmatched junction bases numbered 6, after V lost 3 bases and J lost 5 bases. CDR3 length equals 14 residues. CDR3 residues: CASSLARGIYGYTF. The DNA of the CDR3 is TGTGCCAGCAGCTTGGCCAGGGGGATATATGGCTACACCTTC.

This chain uses TRBV7-2 with TRBJ1-2, with 9 bases that match TRBD1. J gave up 8 bases and V 5 bases, and 9 bases lay outside the gene matches. Germline V gene data show CDR1 as SGHTA and CDR2 as FQGNSA. The CDR3 covers 14 residues. The CDR3 loop is CASSPGQGTGGYTF. CDR3 bases: TGTGCCAGCAGCCCAGGACAGGGGACGGGAGGCTACACCTTC.

This clonotype appeared a few times. V gene TRBV7-2 combines with J gene TRBJ2-5, with D tentatively TRBD2 (6 bases). The CDR3 covers 19 residues. The V gene lost 5 bases and the J gene lost 3 bases, with 28 bases spanning the gap. The germline CDR1 and CDR2 sequences are SGHTA and FQGNSA. The CDR3 sequence is CASSPRGASFGATKETQYF. The CDR3 coding sequence is TGTGCCAGCAGCCCCCGCGGGGCCTCGTTCGGGGCCACCAAAGAGACCCAGTACTTC.

The table lists this clonotype with a few counts. The genes are TRBV6-2 or TRBV6-3 and TRBJ2-1; 8 bases are a match to TRBD2. Losses at the gene ends were 2 bases for V and 2 bases for J; bases not matched to a gene: 8. Germline CDR1 reads MNHEY; CDR2 reads SVGEGT. The CDR3 consists of 17 residues. The CDR3 is CASSYDGGGLPYNEQFF. The CDR3, as DNA: TGTGCCAGCAGTTACGACGGCGGGGGGCTCCCCTACAATGAGCAGTTCTTC.